The TCR beta chain under discussion was sequenced for a study of post-analysis software for immune sequencing data. Study-wide results and caveats: Same-batch samples co-clustered strongly by F measure. TRBV5-6, TRBV5-1 and TRBV20-1 were among 4 or 5 TRBV segments more frequent in patients than controls. For normalized Chao1 diversity, multiple sclerosis patients scored significantly lower than controls did.

The authors incorporated unique molecular identifiers into the TCR beta cDNA libraries. Each CDR3 protein gets one entry after TCRdb re-called the PCR reads with MiXCR. Counted here are 750,000 to 950,000 distinct CDR3 sequences, about 53% occurring once; the ten biggest clones make up under 6%. This clonotype was counted a few times. Its target is unknown. Deletions cut 2 bases from V and 1 base from J, with 7 bases between. The length of the CDR3 is 14 residues. Germline CDR1 is MNHNY and CDR2 is SVGAGI (reference sequence). The chain has TRBV6-6 and TRBJ2-3; D gene uncertain. Sequencing was performed on blood. The origin of this receptor is a girl aged 5-17 years with multiple sclerosis. The CDR3 nucleotides are TGTGCCAGCAGTTACCGGGCAGGCACAGATACGCAGTATTTT. Protein: CASSYRAGTDTQYF.